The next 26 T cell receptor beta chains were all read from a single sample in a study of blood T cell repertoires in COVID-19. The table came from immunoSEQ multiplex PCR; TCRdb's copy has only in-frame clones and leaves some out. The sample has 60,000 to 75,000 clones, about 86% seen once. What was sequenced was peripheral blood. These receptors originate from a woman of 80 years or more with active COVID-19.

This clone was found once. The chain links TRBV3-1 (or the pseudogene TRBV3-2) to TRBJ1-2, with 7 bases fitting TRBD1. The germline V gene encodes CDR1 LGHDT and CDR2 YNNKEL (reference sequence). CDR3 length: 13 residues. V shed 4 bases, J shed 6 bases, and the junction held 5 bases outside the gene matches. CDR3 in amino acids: CASSLQGIHGYTF. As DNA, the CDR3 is TGTGCCAGCAGCCTACAGGGGATCCATGGCTACACCTTC.

For the CDR3, the DNA is TGTGCCAGCAGCTCATTCGGGGGCTACAATGAGCAGTTCTTC. Residues: CASSSFGGYNEQFF. The rearrangement joins TRBV5-8 to TRBJ2-1, with D tentatively TRBD2 (6 bases). Germline V CDR1 and CDR2: SGHTS, YDEGEE. The CDR3 has 14 residues. Trimming removed 3 bases from V and 3 bases from J, with 10 bases in between.

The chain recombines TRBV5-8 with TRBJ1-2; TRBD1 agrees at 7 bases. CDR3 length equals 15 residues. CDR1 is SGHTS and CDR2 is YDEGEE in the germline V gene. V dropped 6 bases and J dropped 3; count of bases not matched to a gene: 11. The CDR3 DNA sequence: TGTGCCAGCAACCCTCGTGGCGGACAGGACTATGGCTACACCTTC. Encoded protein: CASNPRGGQDYGYTF.

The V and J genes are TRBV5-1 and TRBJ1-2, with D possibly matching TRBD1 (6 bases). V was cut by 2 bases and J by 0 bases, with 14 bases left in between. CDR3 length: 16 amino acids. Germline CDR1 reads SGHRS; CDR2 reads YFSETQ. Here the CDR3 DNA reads TGCGCCAGCAGCTTCCGGGCAGGGGTCTCTAACTATGGCTACACCTTC. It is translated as CASSFRAGVSNYGYTF.

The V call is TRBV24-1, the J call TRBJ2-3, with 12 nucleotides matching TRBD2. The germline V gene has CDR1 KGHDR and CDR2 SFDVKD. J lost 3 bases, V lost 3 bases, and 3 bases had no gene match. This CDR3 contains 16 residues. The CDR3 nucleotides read TGTGCCACCAGTGATCCTAGCGGGGGGGCAACAGATACGCAGTATTTT. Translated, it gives CATSDPSGGATDTQYF.

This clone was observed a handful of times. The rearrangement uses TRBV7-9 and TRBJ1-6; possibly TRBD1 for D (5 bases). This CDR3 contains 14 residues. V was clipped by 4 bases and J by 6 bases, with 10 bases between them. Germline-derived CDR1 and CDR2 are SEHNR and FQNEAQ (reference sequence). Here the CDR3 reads CASSSQGGNSPLHF. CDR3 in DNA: TGTGCCAGCAGCTCCCAGGGAGGTAATTCACCCCTCCACTTT.

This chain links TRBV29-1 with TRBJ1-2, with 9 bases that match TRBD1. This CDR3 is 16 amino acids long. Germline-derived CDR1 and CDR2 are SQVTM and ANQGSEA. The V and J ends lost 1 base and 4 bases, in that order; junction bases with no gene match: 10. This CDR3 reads CSVEGRGDRAGYGYTF. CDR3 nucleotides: TGCAGCGTTGAAGGAAGAGGGGACAGGGCGGGCTATGGCTACACCTTC.

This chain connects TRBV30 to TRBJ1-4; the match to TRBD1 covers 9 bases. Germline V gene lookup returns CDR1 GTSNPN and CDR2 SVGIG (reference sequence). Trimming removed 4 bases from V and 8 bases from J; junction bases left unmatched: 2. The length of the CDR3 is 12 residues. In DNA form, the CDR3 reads TGTGCCTGGAACAGGGGGCAGGAAAAACTGTTTTTT. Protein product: CAWNRGQEKLFF.

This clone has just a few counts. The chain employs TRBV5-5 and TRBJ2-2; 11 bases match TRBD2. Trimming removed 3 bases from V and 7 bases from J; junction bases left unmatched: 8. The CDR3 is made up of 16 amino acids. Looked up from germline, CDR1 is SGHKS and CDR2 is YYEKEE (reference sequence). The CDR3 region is CASSSGTSGTGGELFF. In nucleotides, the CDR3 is TGTGCCAGCAGCTCCGGGACTAGCGGTACTGGCGGGGAGCTGTTTTTT.

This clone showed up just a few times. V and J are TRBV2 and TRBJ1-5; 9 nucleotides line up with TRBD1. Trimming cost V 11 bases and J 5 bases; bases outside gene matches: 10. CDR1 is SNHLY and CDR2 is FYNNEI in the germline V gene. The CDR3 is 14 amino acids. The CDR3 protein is CAGQDRGSDQPQHF. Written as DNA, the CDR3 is TGTGCCGGACAGGACAGGGGCTCCGATCAGCCCCAGCATTTT.

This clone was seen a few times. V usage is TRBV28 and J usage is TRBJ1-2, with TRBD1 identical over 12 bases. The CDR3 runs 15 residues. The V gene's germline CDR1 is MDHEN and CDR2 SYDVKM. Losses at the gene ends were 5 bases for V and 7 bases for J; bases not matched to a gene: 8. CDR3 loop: CASSEGQGAVRGYTF. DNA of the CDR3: TGTGCCAGCAGTGAGGGACAGGGGGCGGTCCGTGGCTACACCTTC.

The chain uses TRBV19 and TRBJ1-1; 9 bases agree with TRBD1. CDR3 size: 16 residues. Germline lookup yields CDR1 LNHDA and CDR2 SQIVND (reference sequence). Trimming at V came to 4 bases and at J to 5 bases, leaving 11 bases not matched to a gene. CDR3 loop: CASSTTGGYYVTEAFF. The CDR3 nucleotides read TGTGCCAGTAGTACCACAGGGGGCTATTACGTGACTGAAGCTTTCTTT.

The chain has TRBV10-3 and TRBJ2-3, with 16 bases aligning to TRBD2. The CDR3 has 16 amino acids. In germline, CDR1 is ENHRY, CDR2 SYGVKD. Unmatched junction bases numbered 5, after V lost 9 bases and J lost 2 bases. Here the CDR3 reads CAMGTSGGALTDTQYF. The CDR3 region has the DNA TGTGCCATGGGGACTAGCGGGGGGGCCCTCACAGATACGCAGTATTTT.

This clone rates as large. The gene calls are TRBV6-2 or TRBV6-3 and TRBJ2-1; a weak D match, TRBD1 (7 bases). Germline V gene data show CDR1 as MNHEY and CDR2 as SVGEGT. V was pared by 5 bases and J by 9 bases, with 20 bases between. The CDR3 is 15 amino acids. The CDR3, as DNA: TGTGCCAGCAGTGGCGGGACAGTCGGGGTCGGTGAGCAGTTCTTC. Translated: CASSGGTVGVGEQFF.

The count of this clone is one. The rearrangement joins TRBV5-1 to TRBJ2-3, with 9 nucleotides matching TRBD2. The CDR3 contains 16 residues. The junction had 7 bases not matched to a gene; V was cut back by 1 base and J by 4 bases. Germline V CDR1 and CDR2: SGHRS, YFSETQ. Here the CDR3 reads CASSLYAGGLSDTQYF. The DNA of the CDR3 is TGCGCCAGCAGCTTGTACGCGGGGGGGTTATCAGATACGCAGTATTTT.

The CDR3 DNA reads TGCGCCAGCAGCGATTACATACAGGGTAGGCCTGAAGCTTTCTTT. It specifies CASSDYIQGRPEAFF. The chain recombines TRBV5-1 with TRBJ1-1; tentative D call: TRBD1 (6 bases). This CDR3 comprises 15 residues. CDR1 SGHRS and CDR2 YFSETQ come from the germline V gene. Trimming pared 4 bases from V and 6 bases from J, leaving 19 bases between.

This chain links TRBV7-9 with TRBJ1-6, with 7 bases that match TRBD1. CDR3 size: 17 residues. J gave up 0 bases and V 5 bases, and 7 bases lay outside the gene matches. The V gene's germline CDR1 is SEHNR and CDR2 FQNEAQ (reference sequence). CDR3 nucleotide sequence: TGTGCCAGCAGCCCAGACAGGGTCGGCTCCTATAATTCACCCCTCCACTTT. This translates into CASSPDRVGSYNSPLHF.

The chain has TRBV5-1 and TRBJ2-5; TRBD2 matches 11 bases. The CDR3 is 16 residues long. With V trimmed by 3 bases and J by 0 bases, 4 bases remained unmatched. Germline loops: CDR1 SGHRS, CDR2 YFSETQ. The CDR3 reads CASSYRLAGHQETQYF. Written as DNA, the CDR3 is TGCGCCAGCAGCTACCGACTAGCGGGGCACCAAGAGACCCAGTACTTC.

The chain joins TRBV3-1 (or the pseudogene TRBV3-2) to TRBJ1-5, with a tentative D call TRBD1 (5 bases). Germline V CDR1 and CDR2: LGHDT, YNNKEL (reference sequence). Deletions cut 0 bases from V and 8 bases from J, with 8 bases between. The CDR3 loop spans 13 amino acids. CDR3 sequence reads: CASSQDRVEPQHF. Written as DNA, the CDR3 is TGTGCCAGCAGCCAAGACAGGGTAGAGCCCCAGCATTTT.

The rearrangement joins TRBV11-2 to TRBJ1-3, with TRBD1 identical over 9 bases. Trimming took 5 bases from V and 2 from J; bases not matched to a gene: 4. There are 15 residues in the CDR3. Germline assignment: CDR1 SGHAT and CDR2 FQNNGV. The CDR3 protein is CASSPRQGAGNTIYF. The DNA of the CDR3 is TGTGCCAGCAGCCCAAGACAGGGGGCTGGAAACACCATATATTTT.

CDR3: CASSQVSGQGDIQYF. As DNA, the CDR3 is TGCGCCAGCAGCCAAGTATCTGGACAGGGTGACATTCAGTACTTC. The J gene is TRBJ2-4, the V gene TRBV4-3; 8 bases line up with TRBD1. The CDR3 is 15 residues long. The trim removed 1 base at V and 8 bases at J, leaving 7 bases unmatched. Germline CDR1 and CDR2: LGHNA and YSLEER.

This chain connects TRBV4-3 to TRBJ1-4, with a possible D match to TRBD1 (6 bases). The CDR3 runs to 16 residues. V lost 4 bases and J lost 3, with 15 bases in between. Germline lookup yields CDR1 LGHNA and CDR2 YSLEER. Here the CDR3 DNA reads TGCGCCAGCAGCCCCCGATACAGGGTTGCTAATGAAAAACTGTTTTTT. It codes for CASSPRYRVANEKLFF.

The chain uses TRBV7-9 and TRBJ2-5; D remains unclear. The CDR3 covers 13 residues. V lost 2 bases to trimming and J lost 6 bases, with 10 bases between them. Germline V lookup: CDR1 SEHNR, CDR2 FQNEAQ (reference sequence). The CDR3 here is CASSLLQAQTQYF. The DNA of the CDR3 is TGTGCCAGCAGCTTACTGCAGGCGCAGACCCAGTACTTC.

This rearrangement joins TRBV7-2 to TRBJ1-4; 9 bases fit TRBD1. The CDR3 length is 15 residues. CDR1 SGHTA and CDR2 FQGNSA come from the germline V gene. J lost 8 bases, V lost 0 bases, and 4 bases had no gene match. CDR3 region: CASSLAGQGSEKLFF. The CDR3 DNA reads TGTGCCAGCAGCTTAGCGGGACAGGGTAGCGAAAAACTGTTTTTT.

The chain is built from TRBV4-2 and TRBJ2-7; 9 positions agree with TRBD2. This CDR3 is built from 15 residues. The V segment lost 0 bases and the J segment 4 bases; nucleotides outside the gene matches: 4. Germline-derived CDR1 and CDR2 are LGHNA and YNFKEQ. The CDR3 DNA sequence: TGTGCCAGCAGCCAAGAGGCGGGGGGGATTTACGAGCAGTACTTC. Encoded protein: CASSQEAGGIYEQYF.

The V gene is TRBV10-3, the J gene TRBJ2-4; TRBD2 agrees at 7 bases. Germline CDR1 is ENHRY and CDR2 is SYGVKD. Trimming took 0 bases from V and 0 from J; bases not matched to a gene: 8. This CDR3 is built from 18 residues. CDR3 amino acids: CAISESRERLLAKNIQYF. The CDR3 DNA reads TGTGCCATCAGTGAGTCGCGGGAGCGACTACTAGCCAAAAACATTCAGTACTTC.